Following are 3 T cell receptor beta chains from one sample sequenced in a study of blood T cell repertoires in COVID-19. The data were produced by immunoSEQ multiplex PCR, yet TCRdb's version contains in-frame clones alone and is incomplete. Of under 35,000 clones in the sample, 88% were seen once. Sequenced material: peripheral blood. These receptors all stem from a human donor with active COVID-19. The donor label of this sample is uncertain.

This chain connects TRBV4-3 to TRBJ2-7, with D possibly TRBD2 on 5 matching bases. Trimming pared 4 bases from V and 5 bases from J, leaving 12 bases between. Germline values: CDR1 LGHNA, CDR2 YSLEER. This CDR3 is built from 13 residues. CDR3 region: CASSLQDGDEQYF. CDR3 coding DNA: TGCGCCAGCAGCCTGCAAGACGGGGACGAGCAGTACTTC.

The DNA for the CDR3 is TGTGCCAGCAGCCTGGGACAGTTGTATGGCTACACCTTC. It is translated as CASSLGQLYGYTF. The rearrangement joins TRBV6-6 to TRBJ1-2; TRBD1 matches 7 bases. Per germline, CDR1 MNHNY and CDR2 SVGAGI (reference sequence). The CDR3 sequence is 13 residues long. J gave up 5 bases and V 6 bases, and 6 bases lay outside the gene matches.

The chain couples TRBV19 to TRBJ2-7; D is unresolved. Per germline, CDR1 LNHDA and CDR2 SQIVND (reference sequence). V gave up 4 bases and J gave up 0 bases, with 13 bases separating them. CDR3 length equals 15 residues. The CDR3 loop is CASSNVPMSSYEQYF. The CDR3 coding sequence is TGTGCCAGTAGTAATGTTCCGATGAGCTCCTACGAGCAGTACTTC.